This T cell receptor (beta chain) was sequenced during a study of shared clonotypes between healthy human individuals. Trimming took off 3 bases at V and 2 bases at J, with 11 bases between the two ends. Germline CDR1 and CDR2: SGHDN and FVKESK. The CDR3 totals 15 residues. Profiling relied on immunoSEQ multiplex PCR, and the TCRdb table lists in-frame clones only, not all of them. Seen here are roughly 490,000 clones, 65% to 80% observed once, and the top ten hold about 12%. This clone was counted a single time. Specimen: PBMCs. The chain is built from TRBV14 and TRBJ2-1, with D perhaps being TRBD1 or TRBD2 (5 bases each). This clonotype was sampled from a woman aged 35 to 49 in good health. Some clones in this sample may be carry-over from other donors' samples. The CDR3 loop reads CASSQRGVAYNEQFF. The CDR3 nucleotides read TGTGCCAGCAGCCAGAGGGGAGTGGCCTACAATGAGCAGTTCTTC.